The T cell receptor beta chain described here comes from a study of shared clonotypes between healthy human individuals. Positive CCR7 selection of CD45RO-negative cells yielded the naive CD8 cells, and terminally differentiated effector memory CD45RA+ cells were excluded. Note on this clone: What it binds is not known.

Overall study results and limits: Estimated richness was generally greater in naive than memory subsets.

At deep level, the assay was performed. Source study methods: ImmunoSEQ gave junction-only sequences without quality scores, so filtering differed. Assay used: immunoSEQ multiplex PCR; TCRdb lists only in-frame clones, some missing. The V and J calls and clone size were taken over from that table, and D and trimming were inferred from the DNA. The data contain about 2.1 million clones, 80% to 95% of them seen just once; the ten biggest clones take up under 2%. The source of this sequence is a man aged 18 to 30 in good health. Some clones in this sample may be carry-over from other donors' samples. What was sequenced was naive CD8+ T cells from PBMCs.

CDR3 coding DNA: TGTGCCAGCACCTGGTGGGGGACAGGCACAGATACGCAGTATTTT. This sequence encodes CASTWWGTGTDTQYF. This rearrangement joins TRBV7-8 to TRBJ2-3; 7 bases match TRBD1. From germline, CDR1 is SGHVS and CDR2 FQNEAQ. The CDR3 sequence is 15 residues long. V gave up 7 bases and J gave up 1 base; unmatched junction bases: 8.